A single sample gave rise to the 22 T cell receptor beta chains below, sequenced in a study of T cell changes during pregnancy in multiple sclerosis (dated by TCRdb to 2018 to 2020). Library construction relied on the immunoSEQ multiplex PCR assay. TCRdb took over this immuneACCESS table, retaining in-frame rearrangements with V and J assigned. Such tables are incomplete; in checked studies, under half of the missing clones stem from an unresolved V gene, and the remainder is unexplained. The sample table contains under 65,000 clones; only one count was recorded for around nine tenths of them. The ten largest account for roughly 1.3% of the sample. The specimen comprised peripheral blood, sampled in the second trimester of pregnancy. These receptors all come from a female donor with multiple sclerosis, enrolled in a pregnancy study.

The chain has TRBV7-9 and TRBJ1-3; D unresolved. V shed 0 bases and J shed 0 bases, with 9 bases lying between them. CDR3 size: 16 residues. The germline CDR1 and CDR2 sequences are SEHNR and FQNEAQ (reference sequence). CDR3: CASSLATSSSGNTIYF. The CDR3 nucleotides are TGTGCCAGCAGCTTAGCGACATCGAGCTCTGGAAACACCATATATTTT.

The J gene is TRBJ2-7, the V gene TRBV7-3; 8 nucleotides line up with TRBD1. The V gene end was trimmed by 2 bases and the J gene end by 3 bases; junction bases not matched to a gene: 0. Germline CDR1 SGHTA, CDR2 FQGTGA. The CDR3 loop spans 13 amino acids. CDR3 protein: CASSLDRGYEQYF. As DNA, the CDR3 is TGTGCCAGCAGCTTAGACAGGGGCTACGAGCAGTACTTC.

The J gene is TRBJ1-1, the V gene TRBV21-1; TRBD1 is the table's D call and was not checked against the DNA. TRBV21-1 is classified as a pseudogene. The CDR3 is made up of 17 amino acids. CDR3 loop: CASSKVKPHSMNTEAFF. In DNA, the CDR3 is TGTGCCAGCAGCAAAGTTAAACCCCACAGCATGAACACTGAAGCTTTCTTT.

The chain links TRBV7-9 to TRBJ2-4; the match to TRBD1 covers 12 bases. The J segment lost 1 base and the V segment lost 3 bases, leaving 10 bases of the junction unmatched. The CDR3 is 19 residues long. CDR1 is SEHNR, CDR2 FQNEAQ, per germline (reference sequence). Written as DNA, the CDR3 is TGTGCCAGCAGCTTGACGGGGACAGGGGGCGCCGGGGCCAAAAACATTCAGTACTTC. Its translation: CASSLTGTGGAGAKNIQYF.

The chain combines TRBV11-2 with TRBJ2-5; 8 bases agree with TRBD1. V shed 5 bases and J 5 bases; nucleotides not matched to a gene: 10. Germline V gene lookup returns CDR1 SGHAT and CDR2 FQNNGV. The CDR3 is 15 residues long. CDR3 residues: CASSTLRTGRETQYF. The CDR3 DNA follows: TGTGCCAGCAGCACTCTTAGGACAGGGAGGGAGACCCAGTACTTC.

This chain connects TRBV11-2 to TRBJ1-4; TRBD1 aligns across 7 bases. Germline V gene lookup returns CDR1 SGHAT and CDR2 FQNNGV. The CDR3 extends over 15 amino acids. V lost 5 bases, J lost 6 bases, and 9 bases stayed unmatched. CDR3 loop: CASSPTGAGYEKLFF. In DNA form, the CDR3 reads TGTGCCAGCAGCCCTACAGGGGCTGGGTATGAAAAACTGTTTTTT.

V gene TRBV19 combines with J gene TRBJ1-2; 7 bases map to TRBD1. Trimming removed 7 bases from V and 2 bases from J; junction bases left unmatched: 13. The length of the CDR3 is 16 residues. The V gene's germline CDR1 is LNHDA and CDR2 SQIVND (reference sequence). The CDR3 loop is CASTMGQRQTNYGYTF. CDR3 DNA sequence: TGTGCCAGTACCATGGGACAGCGCCAGACCAACTATGGCTACACCTTC.

This chain joins TRBV5-1 and TRBJ1-1; a possible D gene is TRBD1 (6 bases). V gave up 3 bases and J gave up 0 bases, with 12 bases separating them. This CDR3 has 15 residues. Germline V gene sequence: CDR1 SGHRS, CDR2 YFSETQ. The CDR3 DNA is TGCGCCAGCAGCTCTCCGACAGGCCTGAACACTGAAGCTTTCTTT. Encoded protein: CASSSPTGLNTEAFF.

This rearrangement joins TRBV27 to TRBJ1-1; 7 nucleotides match TRBD1. The CDR3 is made up of 14 amino acids. J lost 6 bases, V lost 5 bases, and 9 bases had no gene match. In germline, CDR1 is MNHEY, CDR2 SMNVEV (reference sequence). The CDR3 nucleotides read TGTGCCAGCAGTCCAGAGACAGGGCCCGCTGAAGCTTTCTTT. Protein: CASSPETGPAEAFF.

V usage is TRBV21-1 and J usage is TRBJ1-3; TRBD1 reflects the table's D call only, with no check against the DNA. TRBV21-1 is a recognized pseudogene. CDR3 length: 16 amino acids. The CDR3 DNA follows: TGTGCCAGCAGCAAAGACAGCCGAAGCTCTGGAAACACCATATATTTT. The encoded protein is CASSKDSRSSGNTIYF.

J is TRBJ2-7 and V is TRBV7-2, with TRBD2 matching over 14 bases. Germline CDR1 SGHTA, CDR2 FQGNSA. V lost 5 bases, J lost 5 bases, and 5 bases stayed unmatched. This CDR3 comprises 15 residues. The CDR3 DNA follows: TGTGCCAGCAGCAAGGGACTAGCGGGAGATGACGAGCAGTACTTC. Its protein product is CASSKGLAGDDEQYF.

J is TRBJ1-5 and V is TRBV6-5; TRBD1 matches at 8 bases. Germline V gene sequence: CDR1 MNHEY, CDR2 SVGAGI. This CDR3 is built from 15 residues. The V segment lost 8 bases and the J segment 4 bases; nucleotides outside the gene matches: 10. The CDR3 DNA is TGTGCCAGCCGTACAGGGGGAAGGGGGAATCAGCCCCAGCATTTT. Translated: CASRTGGRGNQPQHF.

This clone was seen only a few times. V usage is TRBV6-6 and J usage is TRBJ1-5; TRBD1 might be the D (6 bases). Germline-derived CDR1 and CDR2 are MNHNY and SVGAGI (reference sequence). V was pared by 7 bases and J by 4 bases, with 17 bases between. CDR3 size: 15 residues. The CDR3 DNA is TGTGCCAGCACAAGACAGGTCGTTTGGAATCAGCCCCAGCATTTT. Residues: CASTRQVVWNQPQHF.

CDR3 coding DNA: TGTGCCAGCAGCCCAGGGGGTGCCGCGTGGGAGCAGTTCTTC. Protein sequence: CASSPGGAAWEQFF. V gene TRBV7-9 combines with J gene TRBJ2-1, with 7 positions matching TRBD1. Trimming took 5 bases from V and 10 from J; bases not matched to a gene: 11. Germline lookup yields CDR1 SEHNR and CDR2 FQNEAQ (reference sequence). CDR3 size: 14 residues. Together with reference TRBV7-9 and TRBJ2-1, the CDR3 gives the full variable domain: DTGVSQNPRHKITKRGQNVTFRCDPISEHNRLYWYRQTLGQGPEFLTYFQNEAQLEKSRLLSDRFSAERPKGSFSTLEIQRTEQGDSAMYLCASSPGGAAWEQFFGPGTRLTVL.

The V call is TRBV7-3, the J call TRBJ2-2; 7 positions match TRBD2. Germline V gives CDR1 SGHTA, CDR2 FQGTGA. This CDR3 region has 15 residues. V lost 5 bases to trimming and J lost 3 bases; unmatched junction nucleotides: 6. The CDR3 nucleotides read TGTGCCAGCAGCCGATCTAGCGGCTACACCGGGGAGCTGTTTTTT. Translated, it gives CASSRSSGYTGELFF.

The sample holds one count of this clone. The chain carries TRBV5-1 and TRBJ1-3, with D tentatively TRBD1 (6 bases). The CDR3 sequence is 14 residues long. V gave up 7 bases and J gave up 3 bases, with 14 bases separating them. Germline lookup yields CDR1 SGHRS and CDR2 YFSETQ. CDR3 sequence: CASRWTAGGNTIYF. The CDR3 DNA reads as TGCGCCAGCCGTTGGACAGCCGGTGGAAACACCATATATTTT.

The chain is built from TRBV4-1 and TRBJ2-2; D gene unclear. CDR3 length: 15 amino acids. CDR1 and CDR2 (germline): MGHRA, YSYEKL. Trimming took off 0 bases at V and 1 base at J, with 6 bases between the two ends. For the CDR3, the DNA is TGCGCCAGCAGCCAAGATGTAATGAACACCGGGGAGCTGTTTTTT. Protein: CASSQDVMNTGELFF.

The V and J genes are TRBV2 and TRBJ2-7; D might be TRBD2 (6 bases). Germline CDR1 SNHLY, CDR2 FYNNEI. V lost 10 bases to trimming and J lost 0 bases, with 13 bases between them. CDR3 length: 13 residues. CDR3 sequence (DNA): TGTGCCATGAAGCCTAGCGACTCCTACGAGCAGTACTTC. This encodes CAMKPSDSYEQYF. Full variable domain (rest looked up from reference TRBV2 and TRBJ2-7): EPEVTQTPSHQVTQMGQEVILRCVPISNHLYFYWYRQILGQKVEFLVSFYNNEISEKSEIFDDQFSVERPDGSNFTLKIRSTKLEDSAMYFCAMKPSDSYEQYFGPGTRLTVT.

The chain links TRBV7-2 to TRBJ2-1, with 11 bases fitting TRBD2. Germline CDR1 is SGHTA and CDR2 is FQGNSA. J was trimmed by 11 bases and V by 2 bases; bases with no gene match: 5. The CDR3 totals 14 residues. The DNA of the CDR3 is TGTGCCAGCAGCTTATCTACTAGCGGGAGTAAGCAGTTCTTC. This encodes CASSLSTSGSKQFF.

This chain connects TRBV7-9 to TRBJ1-1; weak D call: TRBD1 (5 bases). The V gene lost 3 bases and the J gene lost 7 bases, with 12 bases spanning the gap. Germline lookup yields CDR1 SEHNR and CDR2 FQNEAQ (reference sequence). The length of the CDR3 is 13 residues. The CDR3 DNA follows: TGTGCCAGCAGCTTCGGGGGGGGGTATGAAGCTTTCTTT. It encodes CASSFGGGYEAFF.

V is TRBV5-6 and J is TRBJ1-1; unclear D gene. Germline CDR1 and CDR2: SGHDT and YYEEEE. The ends were cut back, 5 bases at V and 1 base at J, with 9 bases in the middle. This CDR3 region has 13 residues. The CDR3 here is CASRRGWNTEAFF. The CDR3 region has the DNA TGTGCCAGCAGGCGAGGGTGGAACACTGAAGCTTTCTTT.

V gene TRBV6-4 combines with J gene TRBJ2-1, with TRBD2 matching 9 bases. Germline values: CDR1 MRHNA, CDR2 SNTAGT. J was trimmed by 6 bases and V by 0 bases; bases with no gene match: 3. The CDR3 loop spans 15 amino acids. CDR3 residues: CASSDSAGGPNEQFF. The CDR3 region has the DNA TGTGCCAGCAGTGACTCGGCGGGAGGGCCCAATGAGCAGTTCTTC.